This entry lists 27 T cell receptor beta chains sequenced from one sample in a study of control samples from healthy donors and cancer patients. The repertoire was sequenced with immunoSEQ multiplex PCR; TCRdb's copy has only in-frame clones and lacks some. The sample yields 100,000 to 150,000 clones, less than 90% seen once. The source material was blood. Receptors originate from a man younger than 35 in good health.

This clone was detected once. J is TRBJ2-5 and V is TRBV21-1; TRBD1 is the table's D call and was not checked against the DNA. TRBV21-1 has pseudogene status. The CDR3 consists of 15 residues. DNA of the CDR3: TGTGCCAGCAGCAATCACCTCAGGGGAATTGAGACCCAGTACTTC. Amino acids: CASSNHLRGIETQYF.

With respect to this clone: At the DNA level, this CDR3 is encoded by other sequences in the same sample as well. V is TRBV5-1 and J is TRBJ1-1; no clear D gene. Germline V gives CDR1 SGHRS, CDR2 YFSETQ. This CDR3 region has 14 residues. The V gene lost 0 bases and the J gene lost 1 base, with 7 bases spanning the gap. The CDR3 protein is CASSLAAKNTEAFF. The CDR3, as DNA: TGCGCCAGCAGCTTGGCCGCAAAGAACACTGAAGCTTTCTTT.

This chain uses TRBV12-3 or TRBV12-4 with TRBJ2-2; D not certain. This CDR3 contains 12 residues. Trimming took 3 bases from V and 7 from J, leaving 6 bases between them. CDR3 sequence reads: CASSFGGGELFF. The CDR3, as DNA: TGTGCCAGCAGTTTTGGTGGCGGGGAGCTGTTTTTT.

The rearrangement uses TRBV11-2 and TRBJ2-7; TRBD2 is a possible D gene (6 bases). The CDR3 is made up of 14 amino acids. V shed 0 bases and J shed 7 bases, with 13 bases lying between them. Germline V gives CDR1 SGHAT, CDR2 FQNNGV. The CDR3 DNA reads as TGTGCCAGCAGCTTAGATCGCGGGGCCGGGGAGCAGTACTTC. It yields the protein CASSLDRGAGEQYF.

The rearrangement uses TRBV3-1 (or the pseudogene TRBV3-2) and TRBJ1-1; D perhaps matches TRBD1 (6 bases). CDR3 size: 17 residues. Per the germline V gene, CDR1 is LGHDT and CDR2 is YNNKEL (reference sequence). The germline V and J ends were trimmed by 4 bases and 4 bases, with 22 bases remaining between them. In DNA form, the CDR3 reads TGTGCCAGCAGCCTAACTGGGGGGCGAGGATCGGGCACTGAAGCTTTCTTT. Translating gives CASSLTGGRGSGTEAFF.

The V gene is TRBV7-8, the J gene TRBJ1-5; TRBD1 is a possible D gene (5 bases). The CDR3 contains 17 residues. Germline V gene sequence: CDR1 SGHVS, CDR2 FQNEAQ. V gave up 5 bases and J gave up 8 bases, with 25 bases separating them. CDR3 residues: CASSIGGAAAAGKPQHF. Written as DNA, the CDR3 is TGTGCCAGCAGCATAGGAGGGGCGGCCGCGGCTGGGAAGCCCCAGCATTTT.

This clone has a single count. The chain employs TRBV4-1 and TRBJ2-1, with unresolved D. Germline V gene lookup returns CDR1 MGHRA and CDR2 YSYEKL. The CDR3 sequence is 14 residues long. Trimming stripped 5 bases from V and 0 bases from J, with 8 bases between. As DNA, the CDR3 is TGCGCCAGCAGCGAGAGCGCCTCCTACAATGAGCAGTTCTTC. This codes for CASSESASYNEQFF.

This rearrangement joins TRBV6-2 or TRBV6-3 to TRBJ2-7, with 8 bases fitting TRBD1. Germline trimming cut 5 bases from V and 2 bases from J; bases unmatched to any gene: 11. Looked up from germline, CDR1 is MNHEY and CDR2 is SVGEGT. The CDR3 is 16 residues long. DNA for the CDR3: TGTGCCAGCAGTGCCTCCGGGACAGGAGCCCCCTACGAGCAGTACTTC. This sequence encodes CASSASGTGAPYEQYF.

The V gene is TRBV20-1, the J gene TRBJ2-1; the match to TRBD2 covers 7 bases. The CDR3 runs 15 residues. The junction had 6 bases not matched to a gene; V was cut back by 3 bases and J by 1 base. The germline V gene encodes CDR1 DFQATT and CDR2 SNEGSKA (reference sequence). The CDR3 sequence: CSASASGASYNEQFF. CDR3 nucleotides: TGCAGTGCTAGTGCAAGCGGGGCATCCTACAATGAGCAGTTCTTC.

The V gene is TRBV19, the J gene TRBJ2-1, with D hard to call. Between the trimmed V and J ends, which lost 3 bases and 6 bases, there was a span of 6 bases. Germline assignment: CDR1 LNHDA and CDR2 SQIVND (reference sequence). CDR3 size: 12 residues. CDR3: CASSMSGNEQFF. The CDR3 DNA follows: TGTGCCAGTAGTATGTCTGGCAATGAGCAGTTCTTC.

The CDR3 nucleotides read TGTGCCAGCAGCTTAGGACTAGGACAGGCCTATTCCTACGAGCAGTACTTC. This encodes CASSLGLGQAYSYEQYF. This rearrangement joins TRBV7-8 to TRBJ2-7, with TRBD1 as a possible D gene (7 bases). The V gene's germline CDR1 is SGHVS and CDR2 FQNEAQ. This CDR3 spans 17 amino acids. V was shortened by 1 base and J by 1 base, with 17 bases between the two germline ends.

The CDR3 bases are TGTGCCAGCAGCGAGCTTTACGAGCAGTACTTC. The encoded protein is CASSELYEQYF. The chain recombines TRBV6-2 or TRBV6-3 with TRBJ2-7; D ambiguous. The CDR3 has 11 amino acids. Deletions cut 6 bases from V and 4 bases from J, with 7 bases between. CDR1 is MNHEY, CDR2 SVGEGT, per germline.

Points on this clone: Its ends do not fully match the called genes, so a read error is possible. The gene calls are TRBV19 and TRBJ1-1; the D gene is possibly TRBD1 (6 bases). Germline loops: CDR1 LNHDA, CDR2 SQIVND (reference sequence). This CDR3 has 15 amino acids. CDR3 DNA sequence: TGTGCCAGTAGTACCAATCAGGGGTGGATCACTGAAGTTTTCTTT. Translating it yields CASSTNQGWITEVFF.

CDR3 DNA sequence: TGTGCCACCAGCAGCAATCGACAGGGTGGTCAGTATAATTCACCCCTCCACTTT. It translates to CATSSNRQGGQYNSPLHF. This chain uses TRBV15 with TRBJ1-6; 7 bases agree with TRBD1. V shed 3 bases and J 4 bases; nucleotides not matched to a gene: 12. CDR1 is LNHNV, CDR2 YYDKDF, per germline (reference sequence). CDR3 length: 18 amino acids.

The chain employs TRBV30 and TRBJ2-1; 8 bases map to TRBD2. Germline V gene data show CDR1 as GTSNPN and CDR2 as SVGIG (reference sequence). This CDR3 region has 16 residues. The J segment lost 6 bases and the V segment lost 3 bases, leaving 13 bases of the junction unmatched. The CDR3 region is CAWSSLGLAGPNEQFF. The CDR3 DNA reads as TGTGCCTGGAGCTCTCTGGGGCTAGCGGGTCCCAATGAGCAGTTCTTC.

This sequence joins TRBV7-2 and TRBJ1-4; D unclear. The CDR3 is 14 residues long. The germline V and J ends were trimmed by 5 bases and 8 bases, with 15 bases remaining between them. Germline V CDR1 and CDR2: SGHTA, FQGNSA. CDR3 DNA sequence: TGTGCCAGCAGCCCTGGAGGTCAAGGGGAAAAACTGTTTTTT. It yields the protein CASSPGGQGEKLFF.

As for this clone: A junction end diverges from the germline sequence, so it may reflect a read error. Different DNA sequences within this sample yield the same CDR3. This chain links TRBV7-2 with TRBJ2-5; a possible D gene is TRBD1 (8 bases). The V gene's germline CDR1 is SGHTA and CDR2 FQGNSA. The CDR3 runs 17 residues. The CDR3 is CASSLAPPHRGGETQYF. The CDR3 DNA reads as TGCGCCAGCAGCTTAGCCCCACCTCACAGGGGGGGCGAGACCCAGTACTTC.

This clone was detected only once. The genes are TRBV3-1 (or the pseudogene TRBV3-2) and TRBJ2-1; D may be TRBD1 (5 bases). This CDR3 region has 19 residues. Germline assignment: CDR1 LGHDT and CDR2 YNNKEL (reference sequence). Trimming took off 1 base at V and 0 bases at J, with 19 bases between the two ends. The DNA for the CDR3 is TGTGCCAGCAGCCAAGGTCGGGCAGGGTCGAAAAGCTCCTACAATGAGCAGTTCTTC. It codes for CASSQGRAGSKSSYNEQFF.

The chain combines TRBV3-1 (or the pseudogene TRBV3-2) with TRBJ1-5, with 7 bases fitting TRBD1. J lost 6 bases, V lost 1 base, and 6 bases had no gene match. Germline loops: CDR1 LGHDT, CDR2 YNNKEL (reference sequence). This CDR3 is built from 15 residues. CDR3 region: CASSQVPGGGQPQHF. CDR3 DNA: TGTGCCAGCAGCCAAGTTCCAGGGGGGGGTCAGCCCCAGCATTTT.

The V gene is TRBV6-6, the J gene TRBJ1-1, with a tentative D call TRBD1 (6 bases). The V end lost 7 bases, the J end lost 4 bases, and 19 bases lay between the germline ends. CDR3 length equals 15 residues. Germline V CDR1 and CDR2: MNHNY, SVGAGI (reference sequence). CDR3 coding DNA: TGTGCCAGCACCTTCACGGGGGCAAAAGGCACTGAAGCTTTCTTT. Its protein is CASTFTGAKGTEAFF.

The J gene is TRBJ1-1, the V gene TRBV19, with D unresolved. With 2 bases removed from V and 3 bases from J, the gap between germline ends came to 10 bases. Germline CDR1 reads LNHDA; CDR2 reads SQIVND (reference sequence). This CDR3 contains 14 residues. The chain's CDR3 is CASSIIAADTEAFF. CDR3 bases: TGTGCCAGTAGTATAATAGCAGCGGACACTGAAGCTTTCTTT. The whole variable domain, filled in from reference TRBV19 and TRBJ1-1, reads DGGITQSPKYLFRKEGQNVTLSCEQNLNHDAMYWYRQDPGQGLRLIYYSQIVNDFQKGDIAEGYSVSREKKESFPLTVTSAQKNPTAFYLCASSIIAADTEAFFGQGTRLTVV.

This clone was seen only a few times. V is TRBV11-2 and J is TRBJ2-1, with a tentative D call TRBD2 (7 bases). This CDR3 is 14 amino acids long. Per the germline V gene, CDR1 is SGHAT and CDR2 is FQNNGV. Trimming left V 5 bases short and J 8 bases short, with 16 bases between. CDR3 nucleotides: TGTGCCAGCAGCCCGGGGGGCGGGGGCGATGAGCAGTTCTTC. It translates to CASSPGGGGDEQFF.

The chain combines TRBV24-1 with TRBJ2-2, with a possible D match to TRBD2 (5 bases). V lost 4 bases to trimming and J lost 2 bases, with 10 bases between them. The CDR3 has 15 residues. Germline V gene data show CDR1 as KGHDR and CDR2 as SFDVKD. CDR3 nucleotides: TGTGCCACCAGTGACAGGACTTTTAACACCGGGGAGCTGTTTTTT. It yields the protein CATSDRTFNTGELFF.

This chain connects TRBV6-2 or TRBV6-3 to TRBJ2-7; 10 bases fit TRBD2. J lost 3 bases, V lost 6 bases, and 11 bases had no gene match. Germline-derived CDR1 and CDR2 are MNHEY and SVGEGT. This CDR3 is built from 16 residues. The CDR3 region is CASSPFTSGTFYEQYF. The CDR3 coding sequence is TGTGCCAGCAGCCCTTTCACTAGCGGGACTTTCTACGAGCAGTACTTC.

The chain recombines TRBV12-2 with TRBJ2-4; the listed D gene, TRBD1, was not tested against the DNA. TRBV12-2 is described as a pseudogene. This CDR3 spans 18 amino acids. CDR3: CASRMDRGICIAKNIQYF. The CDR3 region has the DNA TGTGCAAGTCGCATGGACAGGGGGATATGTATAGCCAAAAACATTCAGTACTTC.

This chain links TRBV29-1 with TRBJ2-3; D might be TRBD2 (6 bases). CDR1 SQVTM and CDR2 ANQGSEA come from the germline V gene. This CDR3 region has 16 residues. The germline V and J ends were trimmed by 7 bases and 3 bases, with 23 bases remaining between them. The CDR3 coding sequence is TGCAGCGCAGATGGGCAGGGACTGGTGTCTACAGATACGCAGTATTTT. Protein: CSADGQGLVSTDTQYF.

This chain joins TRBV11-3 and TRBJ2-5; no firm D call. V gave up 1 base and J gave up 2 bases, with 5 bases separating them. Per the germline V gene, CDR1 is SGHNT and CDR2 is YENEEA. The CDR3 sequence is 13 residues long. CDR3 residues: CASSLGIQETQYF. The CDR3 region has the DNA TGTGCCAGCAGCTTAGGGATACAAGAGACCCAGTACTTC.